This entry features one T cell receptor beta chain sequence. The germline gives CDR1 SGHTA, CDR2 FQGTGA. Trimming took off 6 bases at V and 1 base at J, with 11 bases between the two ends. The CDR3 extends over 14 amino acids. This specimen belongs to a study of blood T cell repertoires in COVID-19. Overall study context: Collection of acute and convalescent COVID-19 samples took place in the United States, Italy and Spain. T cells, B-cell-depleted T cells, or PBMCs supplied cDNA or gDNA.

As handled by the study authors: Nucleated cell number was recorded as an estimate derived from reference gene primer amplification. Profiled with immunoSEQ multiplex PCR; TCRdb holds only in-frame clones, not every one. V and J calls and clone size are given by that table; D and trimming were obtained from the DNA. Counted here are tens of thousands of clones, about 90% occurring once; the ten biggest clones make up around 24%. This chain connects TRBV7-3 to TRBJ2-3, with D possibly matching TRBD1 (5 bases). The origin of this receptor is a man in his forties or fifties with active or convalescent COVID-19. The sequencing input was peripheral blood. The CDR3 region has the DNA TGTGCCAGCAGTCCTGGCAGGGGCACAGATACGCAGTATTTT. This gives the protein CASSPGRGTDTQYF.